The rows below give T cell receptor beta chains drawn from one sample of a study of STAT5B mutations in CD4+ large granular lymphocyte leukemia. The protocol was immunoSEQ multiplex PCR, while the TCRdb copy is restricted to in-frame clones and leaves out a portion. The table has over 25,000 clones, approximately 81% seen once; the top ten hold 0.3% to 0.4%. Sample: CD4+ T cells from blood buffy coats. The receptors shown here come from a human donor in good health. Both conserved end residues are part of each CDR3. Each record gives: D gene, V gene, J gene, clone size, CDR3 protein, CDR3 DNA. D genes are given only for firm matches. Rows give clone size only sometimes, using once, few, many, or a class for an expanded clone.

d_call: TRBD1; v_call: TRBV9; j_call: TRBJ2-3; clone_size: NA; cdr3_aa: CASSVAPTGVTTDTQYF; cdr3_nt: TGTGCCAGCAGCGTAGCTCCCACAGGGGTCACCACAGATACGCAGTATTTT
d_call: NA; v_call: TRBV5-6; j_call: TRBJ2-7; clone_size: NA; cdr3_aa: CASSPRTGSYEQYF; cdr3_nt: TGTGCCAGCAGCCCCCGGACGGGTTCCTACGAGCAGTACTTC
d_call: TRBD2; v_call: TRBV18; j_call: TRBJ2-2; clone_size: NA; cdr3_aa: CASSPGREVTGELFF; cdr3_nt: TGTGCCAGCTCACCAGGACGGGAGGTCACCGGGGAGCTGTTTTTT
d_call: NA; v_call: TRBV11-2; j_call: TRBJ2-3; clone_size: NA; cdr3_aa: CASSSTRVGTDTQYF; cdr3_nt: TGTGCCAGCAGCTCGACTCGGGTAGGCACAGATACGCAGTATTTT
d_call: TRBD1; v_call: TRBV5-5; j_call: TRBJ1-2; clone_size: NA; cdr3_aa: CASSFDRAYGYTF; cdr3_nt: TGTGCCAGCAGCTTTGACAGGGCCTATGGCTACACCTTC
d_call: NA; v_call: TRBV5-1; j_call: TRBJ2-3; clone_size: NA; cdr3_aa: CASSRTLSTDTQYF; cdr3_nt: TGCGCCAGCAGCCGGACCTTGAGTACAGATACGCAGTATTTT
d_call: NA; v_call: TRBV2; j_call: TRBJ2-3; clone_size: NA; cdr3_aa: CASSDADRGVDTQYF; cdr3_nt: TGTGCCAGCAGTGATGCGGATAGGGGGGTAGATACGCAGTATTTT
d_call: NA; v_call: TRBV19; j_call: TRBJ2-5; clone_size: NA; cdr3_aa: CASSPSWETQYF; cdr3_nt: TGTGCCAGTAGCCCCAGTTGGGAGACCCAGTACTTC
d_call: TRBD1; v_call: TRBV5-8; j_call: TRBJ2-5; clone_size: NA; cdr3_aa: CASSAGTGGLETQYF; cdr3_nt: TGTGCCAGCAGCGCTGGGACAGGGGGCCTGGAGACCCAGTACTTC
d_call: NA; v_call: TRBV28; j_call: TRBJ1-2; clone_size: NA; cdr3_aa: CASSELSGRSYGYTF; cdr3_nt: TGTGCCAGCAGCGAACTGTCCGGACGGAGCTATGGCTACACCTTC
d_call: NA; v_call: TRBV28; j_call: TRBJ1-5; clone_size: few; cdr3_aa: CASRKQGISNQPQHF; cdr3_nt: TGTGCCAGCAGGAAACAGGGAATCAGCAATCAGCCCCAGCATTTT
d_call: NA; v_call: TRBV18; j_call: TRBJ2-4; clone_size: NA; cdr3_aa: CASSPTGDAKNIQYF; cdr3_nt: TGTGCCAGCTCACCAACGGGCGATGCCAAAAACATTCAGTACTTC
d_call: NA; v_call: TRBV10-3; j_call: TRBJ2-5; clone_size: NA; cdr3_aa: CAIGRGETQYF; cdr3_nt: TGTGCCATCGGCCGGGGAGAGACCCAGTACTTC
d_call: NA; v_call: TRBV28; j_call: TRBJ1-3; clone_size: NA; cdr3_aa: CAIWGTRGTGNTIYF; cdr3_nt: TGTGCCATTTGGGGGACCAGGGGAACTGGAAACACCATATATTTT
d_call: NA; v_call: TRBV5-1; j_call: TRBJ1-6; clone_size: NA; cdr3_aa: CASSLEGPRSSYNSPLHF; cdr3_nt: TGCGCCAGCAGCTTGGAAGGGCCAAGGAGCTCCTATAATTCACCCCTCCACTTT
d_call: NA; v_call: TRBV5-1; j_call: TRBJ2-5; clone_size: once; cdr3_aa: CASSLEAAVPTQYF; cdr3_nt: TGCGCCAGCAGCTTGGAGGCGGCAGTCCCAACCCAGTACTTC
d_call: TRBD2; v_call: TRBV7-2; j_call: TRBJ2-1; clone_size: NA; cdr3_aa: CASSLPMGLAGPDEQFF; cdr3_nt: TGTGCCAGCAGCTTACCAATGGGACTAGCGGGACCCGATGAGCAGTTCTTC
d_call: NA; v_call: TRBV2; j_call: TRBJ1-2; clone_size: NA; cdr3_aa: CASSQDRTGEGYTF; cdr3_nt: TGTGCCAGCAGTCAGGACAGAACCGGAGAGGGCTACACCTTC
d_call: NA; v_call: TRBV5-6; j_call: TRBJ2-7; clone_size: NA; cdr3_aa: CASSFGSTIPEQYF; cdr3_nt: TGTGCCAGCAGTTTCGGGTCTACTATCCCCGAGCAGTACTTC
d_call: NA; v_call: TRBV27; j_call: TRBJ1-6; clone_size: few; cdr3_aa: CASSLGSFPNSPLHF; cdr3_nt: TGTGCCAGCAGTTTAGGGTCCTTTCCCAATTCACCCCTCCACTTT
d_call: NA; v_call: TRBV11-3; j_call: TRBJ2-1; clone_size: NA; cdr3_aa: CASSPSYNEQFF; cdr3_nt: TGTGCCAGCAGCCCAAGTTACAATGAGCAGTTCTTC
d_call: NA; v_call: TRBV7-9; j_call: TRBJ2-5; clone_size: NA; cdr3_aa: CASSHDTGTQETQYF; cdr3_nt: TGTGCCAGCAGCCACGACACCGGCACTCAAGAGACCCAGTACTTC
d_call: NA; v_call: TRBV27; j_call: TRBJ1-2; clone_size: NA; cdr3_aa: CASRKPGRTNNYGYTF; cdr3_nt: TGTGCCAGCAGAAAGCCGGGACGGACTAATAACTATGGCTACACCTTC